This T cell receptor (beta chain) appears in the sequencing data of a study of radiotherapy plus CTLA-4 blockade in lung cancer listed by TCRdb under 2018. Concerning the study at large: Objective responses occurred in 18% of enrolled patients, and around 29% achieved disease control.

The study evaluated CTLA-4 blockade (ipilimumab) given together with focal radiation therapy in patients who had chemo-refractory metastatic non-small-cell lung cancer. The full study reports these points: Increased serum interferon-beta after radiation, together with early dynamic changes in blood T cell clones, were reported to be the strongest predictors of response. After treatment with radiotherapy and ipilimumab, TCR clones that originated in tumors expanded in peripheral blood.

On this clone itself: Its antigen remains unidentified. Base qualities are not at hand, and no much larger clone is one base apart.

Library construction relied on the immunoSEQ multiplex PCR assay. Here the immuneACCESS table is served through TCRdb, limited to in-frame sequences with V and J called. Missing clones are a known gap in these copies; in checked studies unresolved V genes cover under half, and the rest lacks a known reason. This sample gives tens of thousands of clones in total; around 90% of them show up just once. The ten biggest clones cover about 38% of the sample. For this chain, trimming is 8 bases at the V end and 1 base at the J end, and the number of junction bases without a gene match is 3. Its CDR3 holds 13 amino acids, cysteine through phenylalanine. The entry retains the CDR3 DNA only, 39 bases that are in frame from base 1. The germline V gene yields SNHLY for CDR1 and FYNNEI for CDR2.

The material was peripheral blood, obtained from a patient treated with radiotherapy plus ipilimumab. The chain uses TRBV2 and TRBJ1-1, with 8 bases matching TRBD1. This TCR derives from a human donor with non-small cell lung cancer that progressed on radiotherapy plus ipilimumab. The CDR3 in this case is CASGGTGNTEAFF. The nucleotide sequence is TGTGCCAGCGGGGGGACAGGGAACACTGAAGCTTTCTTT.